The clone carrying this T cell receptor (beta chain) was detected only a few times. As yet, its antigen is unknown. The source of the sample is a study of response to subunit inactivated influenza vaccine. Notes on the study in general: Every seasonal influenza vaccination brings in few new T cells, the authors suggested.

In TCRdb, the RT-PCR reads were re-called with MiXCR into one record per CDR3 protein. The data hold about 520,000 distinct CDR3 sequences, with approximately 9.9% observed a single time. Trimming took off 5 bases at V and 4 bases at J, with 26 bases between the two ends. The CDR3 sequence is 19 residues long. Germline values: CDR1 WNHNN, CDR2 SYGVQD (reference sequence). The receptor's source is a man in his fifties or sixties who received an inactivated influenza vaccine. This chain uses TRBV10-1 with TRBJ2-2, with D possibly matching TRBD2 (6 bases). The starting material was PBMCs from blood, obtained 40 to 50 days after vaccination. The CDR3 region is CASSQVAGRHQSITGELFF. CDR3 sequence (DNA): TGCGCCAGCAGTCAGGTGGCAGGGAGGCATCAGAGCATCACCGGGGAGCTGTTTTTT.